A single sample is the source of the 16 T cell receptor beta chains below, sequenced in a study of T cell responses to AZD1222 COVID-19 vaccine. TCRdb's table, derived via immunoSEQ multiplex PCR, lists solely in-frame clones and lacks some. The sample records 94,000 or so clones, roughly nine tenths being singletons. The sample in question was peripheral blood, obtained on day 0 of AZD1222 vaccination. These receptors came from an adult in good health.

This clone appeared a few times. The rearrangement joins TRBV2 to TRBJ1-3, with 11 bases lining up with TRBD1. The CDR3 extends over 15 amino acids. CDR1 and CDR2 from the germline V gene are SNHLY and FYNNEI. V gave up 6 bases and J gave up 2 bases; unmatched junction bases: 3. The CDR3 region has the DNA TGTGCCAGCAGCACGGACAGGGGGCCTGGAAACACCATATATTTT. Translating gives CASSTDRGPGNTIYF. Supplemented by reference TRBV2 and TRBJ1-3, the full variable domain reads EPEVTQTPSHQVTQMGQEVILRCVPISNHLYFYWYRQILGQKVEFLVSFYNNEISEKSEIFDDQFSVERPDGSNFTLKIRSTKLEDSAMYFCASSTDRGPGNTIYFGEGSWLTVV.

The chain uses TRBV30 and TRBJ1-2; D not certain. From germline, CDR1 is GTSNPN and CDR2 SVGIG (reference sequence). CDR3 length: 12 amino acids. Trimming shortened V by 0 bases and J by 8 bases, and 10 bases separated the two germline ends. The CDR3 loop reads CAWSVRREGYTF. In DNA form, the CDR3 reads TGTGCCTGGAGTGTACGTCGAGAGGGCTACACCTTC.

This chain connects TRBV7-2 to TRBJ1-1, with 7 bases lining up with TRBD1. The trim removed 3 bases at V and 3 bases at J, leaving 7 bases unmatched. Germline-derived CDR1 and CDR2 are SGHTA and FQGNSA. This CDR3 has 15 residues. Here the CDR3 reads CASSFTGVGDTEAFF. The CDR3 DNA reads as TGTGCCAGCAGCTTTACAGGGGTCGGTGACACTGAAGCTTTCTTT.

The chain links TRBV5-6 to TRBJ2-5; D gene unclear. CDR3 length: 14 residues. Between the trimmed V and J ends, which lost 4 bases and 3 bases, there was a span of 13 bases. Germline CDR1 is SGHDT and CDR2 is YYEEEE. The CDR3 nucleotides read TGTGCCAGCAGCCAGACTGCAGGAGAAGAGACCCAGTACTTC. As protein: CASSQTAGEETQYF. The complete variable domain, with remaining parts taken from reference TRBV5-6 and TRBJ2-5, reads DAGVTQSPTHLIKTRGQQVTLRCSPKSGHDTVSWYQQALGQGPQFIFQYYEEEERQRGNFPDRFSGHQFPNYSSELNVNALLLGDSALYLCASSQTAGEETQYFGPGTRLLVL.

The chain is built from TRBV30 and TRBJ1-3; D gene ambiguous. This CDR3 is built from 17 residues. Germline CDR1 reads GTSNPN; CDR2 reads SVGIG (reference sequence). Trimming took 3 bases from V and 4 from J, leaving 22 bases between them. CDR3 protein: CAWSPLMVVKEGNTIYF. The CDR3 coding sequence is TGTGCCTGGAGCCCCCTGATGGTAGTGAAAGAGGGAAACACCATATATTTT.

Comments on this clone: Other nucleotide sequences in the sample specify the same CDR3. V and J are TRBV7-3 and TRBJ2-1; D is unresolved. The CDR3 has 12 residues. The germline V gene has CDR1 SGHTA and CDR2 FQGTGA. The V end was cut by 1 base, the J end by 10 bases, with 8 bases between. CDR3 sequence: CASSLNPGEQFF. CDR3 in DNA: TGTGCCAGCAGCTTAAACCCAGGAGAGCAGTTCTTC.

The V call is TRBV2, the J call TRBJ2-6, with TRBD2 identical over 11 bases. V lost 5 bases and J lost 0; bases outside the gene matches: 6. The CDR3 is 18 amino acids. Germline-derived CDR1 and CDR2 are SNHLY and FYNNEI. CDR3 loop: CASSLLAGVYSGANVLTF. The DNA of the CDR3 is TGTGCCAGCAGTCTACTAGCGGGGGTATACTCTGGGGCCAACGTCCTGACTTTC.

The chain uses TRBV4-2 and TRBJ2-7; no clear D. The ends were cut back, 2 bases at V and 1 base at J, with 9 bases in the middle. CDR1 is LGHNA and CDR2 is YNFKEQ in the germline V gene. This CDR3 is built from 14 residues. CDR3 DNA: TGTGCCAGCAGCCAAAGGCTTCTGTCCTACGAGCAGTACTTC. The encoded protein is CASSQRLLSYEQYF.

The J gene is TRBJ2-7, the V gene TRBV29-1, with TRBD2 as a possible D gene (5 bases). CDR3 length: 12 amino acids. Looked up from germline, CDR1 is SQVTM and CDR2 is ANQGSEA. V dropped 5 bases and J dropped 6 bases, with 14 bases sitting between them. CDR3 region: CSVRGEGTEQYF. The CDR3 DNA reads as TGCAGCGTTCGGGGAGAAGGAACCGAGCAGTACTTC.

The chain uses TRBV11-2 and TRBJ1-2; TRBD1 is a possible D gene (5 bases). This CDR3 is 15 amino acids long. V was shortened by 3 bases and J by 2 bases, with 13 bases between the two germline ends. Germline V gives CDR1 SGHAT, CDR2 FQNNGV. In DNA, the CDR3 is TGTGCCAGCAGCTTGGAAGTAGGGACGAACTATGGCTACACCTTC. Protein product: CASSLEVGTNYGYTF. Full variable domain (missing parts from reference TRBV11-2 and TRBJ1-2): EAGVAQSPRYKIIEKRQSVAFWCNPISGHATLYWYQQILGQGPKLLIQFQNNGVVDDSQLPKDRFSAERLKGVDSTLKIQPAKLEDSAVYLCASSLEVGTNYGYTFGSGTRLTVV.

J is TRBJ1-1 and V is TRBV18; D perhaps matches TRBD1 (5 bases). Trimming stripped 5 bases from V and 3 bases from J, with 13 bases between. The CDR3 has 14 amino acids. Germline V CDR1 and CDR2: KGHSH, LQKENI. This chain's CDR3 is CASSERGEDTEAFF. The CDR3 DNA reads TGTGCCAGCTCAGAAAGAGGGGAGGACACTGAAGCTTTCTTT. Supplemented by reference TRBV18 and TRBJ1-1, the full variable domain reads NAGVMQNPRHLVRRRGQEARLRCSPMKGHSHVYWYRQLPEEGLKFMVYLQKENIIDESGMPKERFSAEFPKEGPSILRIQQVVRGDSAAYFCASSERGEDTEAFFGQGTRLTVV.

The chain's CDR3 is CATSRDTSQRFF. The CDR3 region has the DNA TGTGCCACCAGCAGAGACACTAGTCAGCGGTTCTTC. This chain links TRBV15 with TRBJ2-1; D is possibly TRBD2 (5 bases). The CDR3 covers 12 residues. Deletions cut 0 bases from V and 15 bases from J, with 12 bases between. The V gene's germline CDR1 is LNHNV and CDR2 YYDKDF (reference sequence).

The CDR3 region is CASSLGQGGYEQYF. For the CDR3, the DNA is TGTGCCAGCAGCCTGGGACAGGGAGGCTACGAGCAGTACTTC. V usage is TRBV2 and J usage is TRBJ2-7; 9 nucleotides match TRBD1. The V and J ends lost 6 bases and 3 bases, in that order; junction bases with no gene match: 6. CDR1 and CDR2 from the germline V gene are SNHLY and FYNNEI. The CDR3 is 14 amino acids.

This clone was detected only once. The CDR3 DNA is TGTGCCAGCAGCTTAGGACTAGCGGGGGGCACCGGGGAGCTGTTTTTT. It translates to CASSLGLAGGTGELFF. The V and J genes are TRBV7-3 and TRBJ2-2; 14 bases are a match to TRBD2. Germline V gene data show CDR1 as SGHTA and CDR2 as FQGTGA. The V and J ends lost 2 bases and 4 bases, in that order; junction bases with no gene match: 0. This CDR3 comprises 16 residues. Supplemented by reference TRBV7-3 and TRBJ2-2, the full variable domain reads GAGVSQTPSNKVTEKGKYVELRCDPISGHTALYWYRQSLGQGPEFLIYFQGTGAADDSGLPNDRFFAVRPEGSVSTLKIQRTERGDSAVYLCASSLGLAGGTGELFFGEGSRLTVL.

The V call is TRBV3-1 (or the pseudogene TRBV3-2), the J call TRBJ2-5; 7 nucleotides match TRBD2. Losses at the gene ends were 0 bases for V and 5 bases for J; bases not matched to a gene: 9. Looked up from germline, CDR1 is LGHDT and CDR2 is YNNKEL (reference sequence). The CDR3 contains 16 residues. CDR3 bases: TGTGCCAGCAGCCAAGACGGTCACGGGGGGTCGGAGACCCAGTACTTC. It translates to CASSQDGHGGSETQYF.

The rearrangement uses TRBV7-8 and TRBJ1-6, with 7 bases fitting TRBD1. Germline loops: CDR1 SGHVS, CDR2 FQNEAQ. The CDR3 runs 18 residues. The V segment lost 4 bases and the J segment 1 base; nucleotides outside the gene matches: 10. CDR3 protein: CASSSVGQLSSYNSPLHF. CDR3 nucleotide sequence: TGTGCCAGCAGCTCCGTGGGACAGCTGTCTTCCTATAATTCACCCCTCCACTTT.